This T cell receptor (beta chain) comes out of a study of preoperative IRX-2 immunotherapy in early breast cancer (dated by TCRdb to the late 2010s). Concerning this clone itself: There is no known antigen for this receptor. No clone much larger than this one lies a single base away; base qualities are absent.

Trimming removed 2 bases from V and 3 bases from J, leaving 22 bases between the germline ends. The germline V gene yields MGHRA for CDR1 and YSYEKL for CDR2. Spanning cysteine to phenylalanine, the CDR3 consists of 19 amino acids. Only the CDR3 part of the read is kept: 57 bases, read in frame from the first base. Library creation used the immunoSEQ multiplex PCR assay. Drawn from immuneACCESS, this table holds only the in-frame rearrangements with V and J called that TCRdb kept. Clones are partly lost; checked studies trace under half to an unresolved V gene and leave the rest unexplained. The sample data list about 62,000 clones, and roughly 94% of these were observed just once. The ten largest clonotypes hold under 2% of the sample. The sample's treatment or condition, from its label and the paper: preoperative locoregional IRX-2 cytokine immunotherapy. The samples were obtained from a phase Ib study in which preoperative, locoregional IRX-2 cytokine immunotherapy intended to prime immune responses was tested. The donors were early-stage breast cancer patients who were given IRX-2 prior to surgery.

This TCR derives from a human donor with breast cancer. Sampling was performed from a patient treated with IRX-2 immunotherapy. The chain was built from TRBV4-1 and TRBJ2-2, and possibly TRBD2, on 5 matching bases. The CDR3 protein is CASSQLTGMLADYTGELFF. The nucleotides read TGCGCCAGCAGCCAACTGACGGGTATGCTAGCAGACTACACCGGGGAGCTGTTTTTT.